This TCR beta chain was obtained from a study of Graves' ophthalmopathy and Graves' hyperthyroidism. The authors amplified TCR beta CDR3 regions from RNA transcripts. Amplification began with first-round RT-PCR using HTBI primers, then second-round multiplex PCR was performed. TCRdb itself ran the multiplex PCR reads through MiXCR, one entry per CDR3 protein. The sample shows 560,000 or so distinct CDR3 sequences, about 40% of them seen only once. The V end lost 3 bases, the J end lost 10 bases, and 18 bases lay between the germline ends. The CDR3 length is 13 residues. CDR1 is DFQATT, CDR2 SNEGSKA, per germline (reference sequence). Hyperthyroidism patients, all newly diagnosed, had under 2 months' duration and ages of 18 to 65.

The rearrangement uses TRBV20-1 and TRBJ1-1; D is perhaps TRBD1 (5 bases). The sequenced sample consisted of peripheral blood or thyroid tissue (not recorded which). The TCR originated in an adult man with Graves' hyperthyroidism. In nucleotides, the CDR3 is TGCAGTGCTAGGCCAGCGGGGGTGGTTGGAGCTTTCTTT. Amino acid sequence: CSARPAGVVGAFF.